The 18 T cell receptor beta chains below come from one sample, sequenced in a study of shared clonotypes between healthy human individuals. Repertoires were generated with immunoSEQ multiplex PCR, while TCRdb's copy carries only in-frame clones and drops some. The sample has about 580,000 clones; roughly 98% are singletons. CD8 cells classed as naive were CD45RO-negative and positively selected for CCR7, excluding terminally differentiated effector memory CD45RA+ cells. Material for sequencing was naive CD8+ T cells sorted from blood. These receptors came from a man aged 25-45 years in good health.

DNA for the CDR3: TGTGCCAGCAGCTTGAGGCCGTACCAAGAGACCCAGTACTTC. Its protein is CASSLRPYQETQYF. The chain employs TRBV11-2 and TRBJ2-5, with D hard to call. The CDR3 runs 14 residues. The V end lost 3 bases, the J end lost 0 bases, and 8 bases lay between the germline ends. Germline V gives CDR1 SGHAT, CDR2 FQNNGV.

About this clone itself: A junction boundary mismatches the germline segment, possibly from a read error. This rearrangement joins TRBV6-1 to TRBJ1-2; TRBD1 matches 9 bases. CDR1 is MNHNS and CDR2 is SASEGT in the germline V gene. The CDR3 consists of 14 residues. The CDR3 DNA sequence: TGTGCCAGCAGCGAAGACAGGGGGATCTATGGCTACACCTTC. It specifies CASSEDRGIYGYTF.

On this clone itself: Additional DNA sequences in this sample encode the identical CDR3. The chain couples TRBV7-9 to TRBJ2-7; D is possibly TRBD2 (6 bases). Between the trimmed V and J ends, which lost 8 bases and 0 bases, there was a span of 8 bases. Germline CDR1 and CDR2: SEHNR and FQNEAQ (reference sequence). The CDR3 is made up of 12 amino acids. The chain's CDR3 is CASAGSSYEQYF. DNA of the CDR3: TGTGCCAGCGCGGGAAGCTCCTACGAGCAGTACTTC.

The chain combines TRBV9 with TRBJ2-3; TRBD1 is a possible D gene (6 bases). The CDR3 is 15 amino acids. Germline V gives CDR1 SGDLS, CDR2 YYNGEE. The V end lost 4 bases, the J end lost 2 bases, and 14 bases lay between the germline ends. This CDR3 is CASSRVGHHTDTQYF. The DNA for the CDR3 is TGTGCCAGCAGCCGGGTGGGACACCACACAGATACGCAGTATTTT.

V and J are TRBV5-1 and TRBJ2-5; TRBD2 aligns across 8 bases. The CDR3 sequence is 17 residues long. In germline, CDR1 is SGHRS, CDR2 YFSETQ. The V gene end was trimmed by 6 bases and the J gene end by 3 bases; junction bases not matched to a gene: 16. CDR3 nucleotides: TGCGCCAGCATGTCGGGGAGGTTCGGGAGGGGTAAAGAGACCCAGTACTTC. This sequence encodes CASMSGRFGRGKETQYF. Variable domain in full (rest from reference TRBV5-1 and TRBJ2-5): KAGVTQTPRYLIKTRGQQVTLSCSPISGHRSVSWYQQTPGQGLQFLFEYFSETQRNKGNFPGRFSGRQFSNSRSEMNVSTLELGDSALYLCASMSGRFGRGKETQYFGPGTRLLVL.

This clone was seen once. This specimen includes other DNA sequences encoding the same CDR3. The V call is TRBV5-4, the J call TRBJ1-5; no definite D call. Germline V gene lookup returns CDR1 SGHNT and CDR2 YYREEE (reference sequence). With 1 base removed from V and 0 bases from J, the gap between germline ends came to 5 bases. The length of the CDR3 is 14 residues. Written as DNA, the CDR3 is TGTGCCAGCAGCTTGCGGGGTAGCAATCAGCCCCAGCATTTT. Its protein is CASSLRGSNQPQHF.

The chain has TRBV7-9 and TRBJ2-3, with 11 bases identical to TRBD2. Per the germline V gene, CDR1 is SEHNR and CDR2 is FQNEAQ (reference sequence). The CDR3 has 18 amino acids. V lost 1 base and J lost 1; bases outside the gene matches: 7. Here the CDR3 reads CASSLVTSGRRGTDTQYF. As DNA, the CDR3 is TGTGCCAGCAGCTTAGTCACTAGCGGGAGACGTGGCACAGATACGCAGTATTTT.

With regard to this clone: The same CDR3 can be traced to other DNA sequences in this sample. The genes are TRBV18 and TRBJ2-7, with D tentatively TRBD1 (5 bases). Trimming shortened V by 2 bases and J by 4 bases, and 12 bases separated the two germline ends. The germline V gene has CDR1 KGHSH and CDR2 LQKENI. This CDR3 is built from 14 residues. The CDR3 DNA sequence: TGTGCCAGCTCACCAGGGCAGGGTAGTTACGAGCAGTACTTC. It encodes CASSPGQGSYEQYF.

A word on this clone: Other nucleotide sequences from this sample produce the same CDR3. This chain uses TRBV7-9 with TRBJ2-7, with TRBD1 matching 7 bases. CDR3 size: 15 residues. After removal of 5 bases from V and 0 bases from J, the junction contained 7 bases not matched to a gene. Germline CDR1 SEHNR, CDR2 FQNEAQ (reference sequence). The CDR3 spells CASSPPGGSSYEQYF. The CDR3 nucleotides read TGTGCCAGCAGCCCACCAGGGGGTAGCTCCTACGAGCAGTACTTC.

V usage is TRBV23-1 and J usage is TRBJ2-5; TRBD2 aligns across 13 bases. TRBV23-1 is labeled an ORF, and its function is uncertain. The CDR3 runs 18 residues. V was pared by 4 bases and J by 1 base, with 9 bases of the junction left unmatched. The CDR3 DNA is TGCGCCAGCAGTCGCCCCAGGACTAGCGGGAGCGTCCAAGAGACCCAGTACTTC. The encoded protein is CASSRPRTSGSVQETQYF.

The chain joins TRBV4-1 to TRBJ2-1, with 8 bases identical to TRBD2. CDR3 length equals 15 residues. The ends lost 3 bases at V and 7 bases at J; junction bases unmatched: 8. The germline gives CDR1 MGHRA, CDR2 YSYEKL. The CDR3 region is CASSHDWGLGNEQFF. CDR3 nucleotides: TGCGCCAGCAGCCACGACTGGGGACTAGGAAATGAGCAGTTCTTC.

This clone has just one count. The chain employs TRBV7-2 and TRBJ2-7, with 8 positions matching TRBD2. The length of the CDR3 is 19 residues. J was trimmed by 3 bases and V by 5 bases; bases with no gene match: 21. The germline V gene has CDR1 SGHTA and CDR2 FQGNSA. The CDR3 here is CASSLPLAATDGRLYEQYF. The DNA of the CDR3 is TGTGCCAGCAGCCTACCACTAGCGGCAACAGACGGGAGGCTCTACGAGCAGTACTTC.

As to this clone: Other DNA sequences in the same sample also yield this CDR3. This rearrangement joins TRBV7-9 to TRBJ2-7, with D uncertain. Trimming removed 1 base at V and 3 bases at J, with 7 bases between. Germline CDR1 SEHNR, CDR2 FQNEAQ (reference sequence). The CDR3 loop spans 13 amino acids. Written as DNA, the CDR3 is TGTGCCAGCAGCTTAGAGGCAGGCTACGAGCAGTACTTC. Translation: CASSLEAGYEQYF.

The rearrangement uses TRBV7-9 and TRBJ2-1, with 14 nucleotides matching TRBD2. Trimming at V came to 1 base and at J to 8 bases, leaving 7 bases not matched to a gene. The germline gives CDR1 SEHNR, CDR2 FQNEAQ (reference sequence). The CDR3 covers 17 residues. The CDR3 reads CASSLEGTSGRVHEQFF. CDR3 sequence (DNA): TGTGCCAGCAGCTTAGAAGGGACTAGCGGGAGAGTGCATGAGCAGTTCTTC.

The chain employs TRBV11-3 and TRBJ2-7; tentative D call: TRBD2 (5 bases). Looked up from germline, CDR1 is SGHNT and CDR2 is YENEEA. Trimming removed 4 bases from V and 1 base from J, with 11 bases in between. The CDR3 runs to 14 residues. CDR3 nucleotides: TGTGCCAGCAGCTATGGGAGCGGATCCTACGAGCAGTACTTC. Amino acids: CASSYGSGSYEQYF.

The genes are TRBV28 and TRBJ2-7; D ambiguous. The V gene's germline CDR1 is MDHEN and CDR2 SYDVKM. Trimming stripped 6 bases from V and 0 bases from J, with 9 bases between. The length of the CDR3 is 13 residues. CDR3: CASSPPSSYEQYF. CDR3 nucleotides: TGTGCCAGCAGCCCGCCCAGCTCCTACGAGCAGTACTTC.

For the CDR3, the DNA is TGTGCCAGCAGTGAAGGGACAGGTTGGACTGAAGCTTTCTTT. Translated, it gives CASSEGTGWTEAFF. The chain is built from TRBV6-1 and TRBJ1-1, with 7 bases that match TRBD1. There are 14 residues in the CDR3. The J segment lost 5 bases and the V segment lost 1 base, leaving 4 bases of the junction unmatched. CDR1 and CDR2 (germline): MNHNS, SASEGT.

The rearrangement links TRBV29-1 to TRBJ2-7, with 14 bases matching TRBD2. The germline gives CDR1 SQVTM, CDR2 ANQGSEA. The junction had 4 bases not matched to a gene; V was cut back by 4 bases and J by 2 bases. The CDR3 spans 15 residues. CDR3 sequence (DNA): TGCAGCGTTGGGGGACTAGCGGGAGACACCTACGAGCAGTACTTC. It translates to CSVGGLAGDTYEQYF.